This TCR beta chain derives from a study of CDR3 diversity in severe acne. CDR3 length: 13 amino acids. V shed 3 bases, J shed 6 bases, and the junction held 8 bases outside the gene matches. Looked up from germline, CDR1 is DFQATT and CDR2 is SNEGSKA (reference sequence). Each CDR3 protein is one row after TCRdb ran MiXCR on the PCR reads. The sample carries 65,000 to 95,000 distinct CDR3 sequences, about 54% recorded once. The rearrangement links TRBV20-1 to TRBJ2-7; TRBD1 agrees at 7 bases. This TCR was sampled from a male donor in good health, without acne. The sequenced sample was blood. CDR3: CSARRGQRPEQYF. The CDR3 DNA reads TGCAGTGCTAGGAGGGGACAGCGGCCCGAGCAGTACTTC.